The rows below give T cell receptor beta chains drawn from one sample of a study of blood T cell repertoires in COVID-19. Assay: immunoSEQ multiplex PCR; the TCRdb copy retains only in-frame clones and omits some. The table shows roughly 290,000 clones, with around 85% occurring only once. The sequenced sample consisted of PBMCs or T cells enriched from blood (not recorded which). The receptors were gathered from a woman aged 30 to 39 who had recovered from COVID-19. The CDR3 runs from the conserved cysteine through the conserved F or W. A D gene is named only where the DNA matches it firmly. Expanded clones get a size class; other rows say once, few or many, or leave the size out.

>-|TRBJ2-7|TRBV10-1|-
CASSKSGYEQYF
TGCGCCAGCTCGAAGTCGGGGTACGAGCAGTACTTC
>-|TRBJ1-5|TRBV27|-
CASSSGEGRNQPQHF
TGTGCCAGCAGTTCGGGGGAGGGGAGGAATCAGCCCCAGCATTTT
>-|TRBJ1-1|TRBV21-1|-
CASSAAVWRTEAFF
TGTGCCAGCAGCGCCGCCGTCTGGAGAACTGAAGCTTTCTTT
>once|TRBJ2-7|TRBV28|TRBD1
CASSLDRGDFYEQYF
TGTGCCAGCAGCTTGGACAGGGGTGACTTCTACGAGCAGTACTTC
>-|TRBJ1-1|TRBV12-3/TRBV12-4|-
CASSSQGPTEAFF
TGTGCCAGCAGTTCGCAGGGTCCCACTGAAGCTTTCTTT
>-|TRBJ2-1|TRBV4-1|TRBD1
CATSKPGQGFNEQFF
TGCGCCACCAGCAAACCGGGACAGGGGTTCAATGAGCAGTTCTTC
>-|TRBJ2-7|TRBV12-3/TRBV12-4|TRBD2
CASRTGGDQEQYF
TGTGCCAGCAGAACGGGGGGGGATCAGGAGCAGTACTTC
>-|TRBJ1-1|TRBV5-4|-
CASSTWTVNTEAFF
TGTGCCAGCAGCACCTGGACAGTGAACACTGAAGCTTTCTTT
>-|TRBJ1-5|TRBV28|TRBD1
CASTFPQGTQPQHF
TGTGCCAGCACCTTTCCACAGGGGACCCAGCCCCAGCATTTT
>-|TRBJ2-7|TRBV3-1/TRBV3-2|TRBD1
CASSHPGQGFREQYF
TGTGCCAGCAGCCATCCGGGACAGGGGTTTAGGGAGCAGTACTTC
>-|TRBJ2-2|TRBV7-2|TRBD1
CASSFLGTGNTGELFF
TGTGCCAGCAGTTTCCTCGGGACAGGGAACACCGGGGAGCTGTTTTTT
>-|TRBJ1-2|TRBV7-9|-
CASSSNNRVSHYGYTF
TGTGCCAGCAGCTCGAACAACAGGGTTTCCCACTATGGCTACACCTTC
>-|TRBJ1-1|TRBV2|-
CASRGGGTEAFF
TGTGCCAGCAGGGGGGGAGGCACTGAAGCTTTCTTT
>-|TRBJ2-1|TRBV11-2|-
CASSRDTQQFF
TGTGCCAGCAGCCGGGACACCCAACAGTTCTTC
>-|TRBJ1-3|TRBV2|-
CASLGASGNTIYF
TGTGCCAGCCTAGGTGCCTCTGGAAACACCATATATTTT
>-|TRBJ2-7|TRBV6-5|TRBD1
CASRSSRTGKREQYF
TGTGCCAGCAGATCCTCCCGGACAGGGAAGAGGGAGCAGTACTTC
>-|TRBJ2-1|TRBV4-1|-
CASSQVGSSYNEQFF
TGCGCCAGCAGCCAAGTGGGGAGCTCCTACAATGAGCAGTTCTTC
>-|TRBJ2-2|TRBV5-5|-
CASSLWGEFTGELFF
TGTGCCAGCAGCCTGTGGGGGGAATTCACCGGGGAGCTGTTTTTT
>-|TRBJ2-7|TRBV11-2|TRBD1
CASRGTGGLEQYF
TGTGCCAGCAGGGGGACAGGGGGTCTCGAGCAGTACTTC
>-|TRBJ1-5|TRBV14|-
CASSRRGSNQPQHF
TGTGCCAGCAGCCGAAGGGGTAGCAATCAGCCCCAGCATTTT
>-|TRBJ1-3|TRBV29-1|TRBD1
CSVVDPGQNSGNTIYF
TGCAGCGTTGTGGACCCGGGACAGAACTCTGGAAACACCATATATTTT
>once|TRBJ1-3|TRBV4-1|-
CASSQVSGNTIYF
TGCGCCAGCAGCCAAGTCTCGGGAAACACCATATATTTT
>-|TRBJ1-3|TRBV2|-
CASSEKAAGIKRSGNTIYF
TGTGCCAGCAGTGAAAAAGCGGCCGGCATCAAAAGGTCTGGAAACACCATATATTTT